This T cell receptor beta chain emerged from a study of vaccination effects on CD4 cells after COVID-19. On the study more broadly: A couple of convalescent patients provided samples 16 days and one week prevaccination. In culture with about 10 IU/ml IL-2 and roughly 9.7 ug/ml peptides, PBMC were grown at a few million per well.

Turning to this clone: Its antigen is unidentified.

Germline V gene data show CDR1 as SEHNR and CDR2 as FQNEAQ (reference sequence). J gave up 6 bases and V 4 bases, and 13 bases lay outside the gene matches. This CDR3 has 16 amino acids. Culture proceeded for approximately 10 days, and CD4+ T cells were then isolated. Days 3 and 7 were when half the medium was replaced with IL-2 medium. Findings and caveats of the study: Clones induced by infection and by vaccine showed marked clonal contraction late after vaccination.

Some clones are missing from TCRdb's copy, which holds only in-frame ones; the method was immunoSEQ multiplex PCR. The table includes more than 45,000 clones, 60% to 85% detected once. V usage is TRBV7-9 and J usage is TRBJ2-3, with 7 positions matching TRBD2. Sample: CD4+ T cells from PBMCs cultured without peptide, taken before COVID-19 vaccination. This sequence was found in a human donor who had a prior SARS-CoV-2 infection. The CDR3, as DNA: TGTGCCAGCAGCTCCCGGATCCGGGACTACCAGGATACGCAGTATTTT. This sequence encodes CASSSRIRDYQDTQYF.